These T cell receptor beta chains were read from a single sample in a study of graft-versus-host responses after intestinal transplantation. Only in-frame clones appear in the TCRdb table, and some are missing; sequencing was by immunoSEQ multiplex PCR. Of approximately 12,000 clones in the sample, around 85% were seen once. The material was PBMCs, obtained roughly 290 days after intestinal transplant. The source of these receptors is a human patient who received an intestinal transplant, so some T cells may come from the graft donor. CDR3s leave out the opening cysteine and the closing phenylalanine or tryptophan. D genes are given only for firm matches. The listing skips clone size in some rows; elsewhere it reads once, few, many or a size class.

J,D,size,V,CDR3
TRBJ1-3,NA,NA,TRBV5-1,ASPNTIY
TRBJ2-3,NA,NA,TRBV28,ASSSQREGPDTQY
TRBJ2-7,NA,NA,TRBV10-3,AISEGETAYEQY
TRBJ2-7,NA,NA,TRBV28,ASSQLTGIPAYEQY
TRBJ2-1,TRBD2,NA,TRBV9,ASSARLAGVGNEQF
TRBJ1-2,NA,few,TRBV29-1,SVEGSRLTNYGYT
TRBJ1-1,NA,NA,TRBV6-5,ASSYFGNTEAF
TRBJ2-1,NA,NA,TRBV4-3,ASSQERWDLIYNEQF
TRBJ1-2,NA,few,TRBV5-8,ASSITGGYT
TRBJ2-7,NA,NA,TRBV28,ASRRPANYEQY